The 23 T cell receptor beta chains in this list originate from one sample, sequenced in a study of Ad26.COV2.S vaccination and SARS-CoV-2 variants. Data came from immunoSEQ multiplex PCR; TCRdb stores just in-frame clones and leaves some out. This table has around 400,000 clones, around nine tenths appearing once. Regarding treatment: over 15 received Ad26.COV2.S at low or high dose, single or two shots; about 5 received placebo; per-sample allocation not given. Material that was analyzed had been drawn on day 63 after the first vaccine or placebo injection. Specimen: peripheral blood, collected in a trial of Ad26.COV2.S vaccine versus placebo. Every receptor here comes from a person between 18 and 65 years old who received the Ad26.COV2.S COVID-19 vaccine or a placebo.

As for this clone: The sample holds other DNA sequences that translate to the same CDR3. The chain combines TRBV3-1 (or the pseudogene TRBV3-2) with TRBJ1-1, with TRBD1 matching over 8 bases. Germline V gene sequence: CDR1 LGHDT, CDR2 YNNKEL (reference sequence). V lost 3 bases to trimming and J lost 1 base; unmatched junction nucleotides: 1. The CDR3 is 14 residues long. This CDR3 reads CASSQGQANTEAFF. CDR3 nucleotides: TGTGCCAGCAGCCAGGGACAGGCGAACACTGAAGCTTTCTTT.

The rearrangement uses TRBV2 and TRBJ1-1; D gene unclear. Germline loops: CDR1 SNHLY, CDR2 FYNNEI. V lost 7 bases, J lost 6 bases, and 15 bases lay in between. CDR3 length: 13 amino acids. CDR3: CASTVPGGAEAFF. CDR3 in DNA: TGTGCCAGCACTGTCCCGGGTGGGGCTGAAGCTTTCTTT. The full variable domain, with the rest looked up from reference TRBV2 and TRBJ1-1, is EPEVTQTPSHQVTQMGQEVILRCVPISNHLYFYWYRQILGQKVEFLVSFYNNEISEKSEIFDDQFSVERPDGSNFTLKIRSTKLEDSAMYFCASTVPGGAEAFFGQGTRLTVV.

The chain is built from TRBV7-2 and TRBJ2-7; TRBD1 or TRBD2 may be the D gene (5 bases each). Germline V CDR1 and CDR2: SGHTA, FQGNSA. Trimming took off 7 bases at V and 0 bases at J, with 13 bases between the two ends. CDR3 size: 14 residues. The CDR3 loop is CASTGTASSYEQYF. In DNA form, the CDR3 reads TGTGCCAGCACGGGGACCGCCAGCTCCTACGAGCAGTACTTC.

Here the CDR3 reads CASSPGTSGRVQETQYF. CDR3 DNA sequence: TGTGCCAGCAGCCCGGGGACTAGCGGGAGGGTCCAAGAGACCCAGTACTTC. The chain has TRBV7-3 and TRBJ2-5; 16 nucleotides agree with TRBD2. V was clipped by 5 bases and J by 1 base; unmatched bases: 4. CDR3 length equals 17 residues. The germline V gene has CDR1 SGHTA and CDR2 FQGTGA.

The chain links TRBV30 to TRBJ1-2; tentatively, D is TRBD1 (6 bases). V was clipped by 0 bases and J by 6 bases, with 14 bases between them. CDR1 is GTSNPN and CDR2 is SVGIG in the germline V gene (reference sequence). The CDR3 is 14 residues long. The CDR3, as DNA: TGTGCCTGGAGTGTACTATACGGGGGCCATGGCTACACCTTC. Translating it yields CAWSVLYGGHGYTF.

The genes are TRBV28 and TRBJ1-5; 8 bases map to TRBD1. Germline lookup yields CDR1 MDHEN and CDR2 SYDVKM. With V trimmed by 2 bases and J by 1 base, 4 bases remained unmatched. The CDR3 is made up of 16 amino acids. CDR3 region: CASSLQQGGSNQPQHF. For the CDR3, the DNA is TGTGCCAGCAGTTTACAACAGGGGGGAAGCAATCAGCCCCAGCATTTT. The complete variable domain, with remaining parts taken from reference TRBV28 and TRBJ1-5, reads DVKVTQSSRYLVKRTGEKVFLECVQDMDHENMFWYRQDPGLGLRLIYFSYDVKMKEKGDIPEGYSVSREKKERFSLILESASTNQTSMYLCASSLQQGGSNQPQHFGDGTRLSIL.

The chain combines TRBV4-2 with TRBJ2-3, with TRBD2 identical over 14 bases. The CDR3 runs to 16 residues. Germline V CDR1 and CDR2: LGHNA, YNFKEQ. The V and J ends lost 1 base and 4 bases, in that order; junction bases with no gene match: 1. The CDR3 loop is CASSQGLAGGPDTQYF. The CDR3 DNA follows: TGTGCCAGCAGCCAAGGACTAGCGGGAGGGCCAGATACGCAGTATTTT.

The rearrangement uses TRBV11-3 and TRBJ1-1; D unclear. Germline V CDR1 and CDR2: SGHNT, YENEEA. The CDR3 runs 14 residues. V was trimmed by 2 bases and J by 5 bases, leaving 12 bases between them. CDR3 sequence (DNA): TGTGCCAGCAGCTTATCCCCCGCCAAAACTGAAGCTTTCTTT. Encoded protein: CASSLSPAKTEAFF.

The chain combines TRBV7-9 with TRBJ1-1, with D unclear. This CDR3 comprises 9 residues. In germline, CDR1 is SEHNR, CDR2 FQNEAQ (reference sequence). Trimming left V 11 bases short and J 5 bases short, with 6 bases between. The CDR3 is CACQTEAFF. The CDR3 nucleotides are TGTGCCTGCCAAACTGAAGCTTTCTTT.

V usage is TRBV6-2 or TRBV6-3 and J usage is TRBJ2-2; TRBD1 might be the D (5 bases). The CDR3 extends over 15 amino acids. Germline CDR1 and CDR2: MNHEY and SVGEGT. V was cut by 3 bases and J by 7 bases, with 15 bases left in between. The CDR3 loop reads CASSYLGGAVGELFF. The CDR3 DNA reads TGTGCCAGCAGTTATTTAGGTGGGGCCGTCGGGGAGCTGTTTTTT.

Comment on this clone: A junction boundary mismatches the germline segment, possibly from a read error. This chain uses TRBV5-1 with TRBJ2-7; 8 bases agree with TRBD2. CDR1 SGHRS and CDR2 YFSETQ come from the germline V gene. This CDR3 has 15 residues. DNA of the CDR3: TGCGCCCGCAGCTTGGGACTCGCGGGCGGGGGGCAGCAGTACTTC. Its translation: CARSLGLAGGGQQYF.

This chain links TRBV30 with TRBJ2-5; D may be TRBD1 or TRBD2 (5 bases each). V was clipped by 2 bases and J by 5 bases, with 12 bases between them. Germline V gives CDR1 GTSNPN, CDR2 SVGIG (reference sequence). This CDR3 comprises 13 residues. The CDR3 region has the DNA TGTGCCTGGAGTAAGGGGAGTGTGGAGACCCAGTACTTC. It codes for CAWSKGSVETQYF.

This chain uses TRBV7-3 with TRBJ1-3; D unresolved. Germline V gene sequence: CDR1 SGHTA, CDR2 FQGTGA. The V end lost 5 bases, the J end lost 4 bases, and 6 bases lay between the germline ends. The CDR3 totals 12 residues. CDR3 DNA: TGTGCCAGCAGCCTGGGGGGAAACACCATATATTTT. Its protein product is CASSLGGNTIYF.

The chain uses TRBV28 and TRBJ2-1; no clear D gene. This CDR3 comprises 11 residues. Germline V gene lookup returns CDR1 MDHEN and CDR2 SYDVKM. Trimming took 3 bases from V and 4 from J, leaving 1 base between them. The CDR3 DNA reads TGTGCCAGCAGTTTTTACAATGAGCAGTTCTTC. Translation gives CASSFYNEQFF.

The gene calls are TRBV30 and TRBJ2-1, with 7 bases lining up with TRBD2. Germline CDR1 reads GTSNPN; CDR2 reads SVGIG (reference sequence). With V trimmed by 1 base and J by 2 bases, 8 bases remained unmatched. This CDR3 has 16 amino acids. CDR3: CAWSEWGRAAYNEQFF. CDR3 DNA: TGTGCCTGGAGTGAATGGGGGAGGGCCGCCTACAATGAGCAGTTCTTC.

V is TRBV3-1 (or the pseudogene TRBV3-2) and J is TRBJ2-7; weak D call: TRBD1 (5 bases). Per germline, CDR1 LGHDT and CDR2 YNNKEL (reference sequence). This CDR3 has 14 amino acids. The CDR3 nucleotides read TGTTATAACCTAAACAGGTACCCCTCCTACGAGCAGTACTTC. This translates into CYNLNRYPSYEQYF.

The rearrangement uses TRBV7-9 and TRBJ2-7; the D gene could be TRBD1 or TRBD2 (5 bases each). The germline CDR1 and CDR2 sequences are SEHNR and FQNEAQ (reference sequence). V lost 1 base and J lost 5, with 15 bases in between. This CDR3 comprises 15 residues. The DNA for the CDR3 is TGTGCCAGCAGCTTAGTCATCGGGGCGGTGGACGAGCAGTACTTC. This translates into CASSLVIGAVDEQYF.

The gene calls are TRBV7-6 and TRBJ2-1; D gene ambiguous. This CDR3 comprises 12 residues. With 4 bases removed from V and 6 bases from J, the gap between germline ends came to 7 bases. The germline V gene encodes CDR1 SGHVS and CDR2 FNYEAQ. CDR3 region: CASSSRLNEQFF. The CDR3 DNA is TGTGCCAGCAGCTCCCGGCTCAATGAGCAGTTCTTC.

The DNA of the CDR3 is TGTGCCACCACTACAATGGGGTCCTACGAGCAGTACTTC. Protein: CATTTMGSYEQYF. The chain uses TRBV6-5 and TRBJ2-7, with D hard to call. Germline loops: CDR1 MNHEY, CDR2 SVGAGI. With 10 bases removed from V and 1 base from J, the gap between germline ends came to 14 bases. This CDR3 region has 13 residues.

The CDR3 loop is CASSDRVSRTNEKLFF. CDR3 bases: TGTGCCAGCAGCGACAGGGTCTCGCGAACTAATGAAAAACTGTTTTTT. The chain combines TRBV2 with TRBJ1-4; 7 bases are shared with TRBD1. CDR1 and CDR2 (germline): SNHLY, FYNNEI. The trim removed 6 bases at V and 1 base at J, leaving 8 bases unmatched. The CDR3 has 16 residues. Supplemented by reference TRBV2 and TRBJ1-4, the full variable domain reads EPEVTQTPSHQVTQMGQEVILRCVPISNHLYFYWYRQILGQKVEFLVSFYNNEISEKSEIFDDQFSVERPDGSNFTLKIRSTKLEDSAMYFCASSDRVSRTNEKLFFGSGTQLSVL.

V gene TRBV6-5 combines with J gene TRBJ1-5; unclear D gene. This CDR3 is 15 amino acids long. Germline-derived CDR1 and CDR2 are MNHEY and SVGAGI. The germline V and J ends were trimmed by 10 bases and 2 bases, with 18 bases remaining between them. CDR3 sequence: CATSDAGRGNQPQHF. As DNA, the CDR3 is TGTGCCACCTCGGATGCCGGACGGGGCAATCAGCCCCAGCATTTT.

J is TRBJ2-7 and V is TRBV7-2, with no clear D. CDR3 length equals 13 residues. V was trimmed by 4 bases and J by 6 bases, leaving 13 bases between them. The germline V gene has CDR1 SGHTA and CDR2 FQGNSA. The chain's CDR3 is CASSYDGPSEQYF. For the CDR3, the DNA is TGTGCCAGCAGCTATGACGGGCCCTCCGAGCAGTACTTC.

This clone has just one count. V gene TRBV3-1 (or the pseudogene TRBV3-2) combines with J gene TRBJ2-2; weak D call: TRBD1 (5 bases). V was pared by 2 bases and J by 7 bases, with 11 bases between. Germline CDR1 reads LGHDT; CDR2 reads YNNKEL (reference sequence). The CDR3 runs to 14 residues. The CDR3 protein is CASSQTLGVGELFF. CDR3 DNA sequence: TGTGCCAGCAGCCAAACGCTAGGGGTCGGGGAGCTGTTTTTT.